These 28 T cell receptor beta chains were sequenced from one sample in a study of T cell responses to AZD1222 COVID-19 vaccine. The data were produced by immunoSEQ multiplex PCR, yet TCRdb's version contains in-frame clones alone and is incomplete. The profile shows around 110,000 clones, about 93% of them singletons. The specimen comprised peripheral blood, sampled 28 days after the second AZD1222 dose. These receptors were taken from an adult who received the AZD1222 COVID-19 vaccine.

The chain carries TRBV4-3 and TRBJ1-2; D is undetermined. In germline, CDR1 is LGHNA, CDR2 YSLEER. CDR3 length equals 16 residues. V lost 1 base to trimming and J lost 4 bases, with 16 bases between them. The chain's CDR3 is CASSQASGLLFYGYTF. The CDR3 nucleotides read TGCGCCAGCAGCCAAGCTAGCGGCCTACTCTTCTATGGCTACACCTTC.

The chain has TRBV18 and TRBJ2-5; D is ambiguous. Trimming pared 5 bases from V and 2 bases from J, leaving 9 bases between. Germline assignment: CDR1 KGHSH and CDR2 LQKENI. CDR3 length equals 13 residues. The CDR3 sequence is CASSVVLQETQYF. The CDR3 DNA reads TGTGCCAGCTCAGTGGTCCTTCAAGAGACCCAGTACTTC.

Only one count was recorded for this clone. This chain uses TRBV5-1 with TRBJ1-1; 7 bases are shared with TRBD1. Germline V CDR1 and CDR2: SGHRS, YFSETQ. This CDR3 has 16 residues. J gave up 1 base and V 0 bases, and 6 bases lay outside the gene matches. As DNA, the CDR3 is TGCGCCAGCAGCTTGGCCTTGCCAGGGGGGAACACTGAAGCTTTCTTT. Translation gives CASSLALPGGNTEAFF.

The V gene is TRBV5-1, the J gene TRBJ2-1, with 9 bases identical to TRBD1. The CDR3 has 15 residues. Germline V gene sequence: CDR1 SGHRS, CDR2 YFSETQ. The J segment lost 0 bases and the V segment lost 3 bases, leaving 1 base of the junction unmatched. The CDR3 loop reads CASSSDRGSYNEQFF. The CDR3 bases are TGCGCCAGCAGCTCGGACAGGGGCTCCTACAATGAGCAGTTCTTC.

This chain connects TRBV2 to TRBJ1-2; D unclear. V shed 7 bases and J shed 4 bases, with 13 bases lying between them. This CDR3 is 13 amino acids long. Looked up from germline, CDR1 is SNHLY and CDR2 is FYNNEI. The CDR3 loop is CASIEGGFYGYTF. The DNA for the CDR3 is TGTGCCAGCATTGAGGGCGGATTCTATGGCTACACCTTC.

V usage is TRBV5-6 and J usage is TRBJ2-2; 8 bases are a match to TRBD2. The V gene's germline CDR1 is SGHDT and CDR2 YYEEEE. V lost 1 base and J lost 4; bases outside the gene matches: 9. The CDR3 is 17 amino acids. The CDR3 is CASSLRYGGASTGELFF. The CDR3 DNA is TGTGCCAGCAGCTTGAGATACGGGGGGGCGAGCACCGGGGAGCTGTTTTTT.

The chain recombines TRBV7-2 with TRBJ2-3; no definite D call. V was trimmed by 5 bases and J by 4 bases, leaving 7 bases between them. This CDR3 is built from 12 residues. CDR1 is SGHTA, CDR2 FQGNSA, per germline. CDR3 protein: CASSNIPDTQYF. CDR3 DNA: TGTGCCAGCAGCAACATACCAGATACGCAGTATTTT.

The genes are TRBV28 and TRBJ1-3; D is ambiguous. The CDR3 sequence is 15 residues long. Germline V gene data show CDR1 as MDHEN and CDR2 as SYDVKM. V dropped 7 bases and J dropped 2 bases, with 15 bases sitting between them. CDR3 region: CASTWRVITGNTIYF. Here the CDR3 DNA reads TGTGCCAGCACTTGGCGAGTGATTACTGGAAACACCATATATTTT.

DNA for the CDR3: TGTGCCAGCAGTGGGGAGCAGGGGGGAAGGCAGTACTTC. Protein: CASSGEQGGRQYF. The V gene is TRBV2, the J gene TRBJ2-7; the D gene is possibly TRBD1 (7 bases). The germline V gene has CDR1 SNHLY and CDR2 FYNNEI. Trimming left V 4 bases short and J 9 bases short, with 16 bases between. The CDR3 has 13 amino acids.

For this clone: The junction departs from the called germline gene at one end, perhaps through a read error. Here the CDR3 DNA reads TGTGCCAGCAGGGAAGCGGGAATGAGCTCACCCCTCCACTTT. Translated, it gives CASREAGMSSPLHF. The chain employs TRBV6-1 and TRBJ1-6; D is unresolved. There are 14 residues in the CDR3. The germline V gene encodes CDR1 MNHNS and CDR2 SASEGT.

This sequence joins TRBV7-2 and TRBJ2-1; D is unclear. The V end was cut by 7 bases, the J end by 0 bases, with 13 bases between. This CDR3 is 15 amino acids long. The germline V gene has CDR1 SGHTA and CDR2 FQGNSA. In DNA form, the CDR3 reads TGTGCCAGCACCCTAACAGATAGCTCCTACAATGAGCAGTTCTTC. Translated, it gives CASTLTDSSYNEQFF. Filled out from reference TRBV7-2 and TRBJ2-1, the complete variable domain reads GAGVSQSPSNKVTEKGKDVELRCDPISGHTALYWYRQSLGQGLEFLIYFQGNSAPDKSGLPSDRFSAERTGGSVSTLTIQRTQQEDSAVYLCASTLTDSSYNEQFFGPGTRLTVL.

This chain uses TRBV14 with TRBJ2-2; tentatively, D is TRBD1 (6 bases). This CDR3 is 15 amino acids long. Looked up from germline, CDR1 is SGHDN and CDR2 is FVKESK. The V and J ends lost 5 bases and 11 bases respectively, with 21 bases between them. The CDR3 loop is CASSSGQFGSRELFF. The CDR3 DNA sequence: TGTGCCAGCAGCTCCGGACAGTTTGGCTCCAGAGAGCTGTTTTTT.

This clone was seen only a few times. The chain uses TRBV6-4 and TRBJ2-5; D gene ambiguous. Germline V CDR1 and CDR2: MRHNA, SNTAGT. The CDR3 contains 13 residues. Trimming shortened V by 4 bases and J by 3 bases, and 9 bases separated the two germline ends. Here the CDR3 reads CASSVSPEETQYF. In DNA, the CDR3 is TGTGCCAGCAGTGTTAGCCCCGAAGAGACCCAGTACTTC.

CDR3 sequence (DNA): TGTGCCAGCAGTTACTCCAATCGGGGGGCGGATGGCTACACCTTC. Protein sequence: CASSYSNRGADGYTF. J is TRBJ1-2 and V is TRBV6-5, with a possible D match to TRBD1 (6 bases). This CDR3 has 15 residues. Germline V gives CDR1 MNHEY, CDR2 SVGAGI. The germline V and J ends were trimmed by 0 bases and 6 bases, with 14 bases remaining between them.

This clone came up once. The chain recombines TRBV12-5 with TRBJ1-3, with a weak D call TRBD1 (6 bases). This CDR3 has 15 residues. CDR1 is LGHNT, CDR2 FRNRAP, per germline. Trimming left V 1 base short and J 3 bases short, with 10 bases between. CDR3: CASGLGRTVGNTIYF. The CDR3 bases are TGTGCTAGTGGTTTGGGTCGGACAGTTGGAAACACCATATATTTT.

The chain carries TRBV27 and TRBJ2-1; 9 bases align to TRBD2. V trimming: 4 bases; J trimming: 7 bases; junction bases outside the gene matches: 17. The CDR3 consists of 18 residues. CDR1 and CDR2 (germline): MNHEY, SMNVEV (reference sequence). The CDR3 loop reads CASSSFPPISGGSNEQFF. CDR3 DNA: TGTGCCAGCAGTTCATTTCCCCCCATTAGCGGGGGAAGTAATGAGCAGTTCTTC.

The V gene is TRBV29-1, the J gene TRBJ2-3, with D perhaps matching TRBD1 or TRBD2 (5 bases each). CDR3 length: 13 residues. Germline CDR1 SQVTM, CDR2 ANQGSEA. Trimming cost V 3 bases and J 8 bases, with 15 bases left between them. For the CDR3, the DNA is TGCAGCGTTGAGTTCCGGGGCGCAGGTACGCAGTATTTT. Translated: CSVEFRGAGTQYF.

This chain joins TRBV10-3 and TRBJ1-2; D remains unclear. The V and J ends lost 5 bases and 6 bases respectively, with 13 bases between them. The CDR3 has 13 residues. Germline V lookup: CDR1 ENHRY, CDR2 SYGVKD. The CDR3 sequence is CAISIRPRDGYTF. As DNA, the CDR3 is TGTGCCATCAGTATCCGCCCGAGGGATGGCTACACCTTC.

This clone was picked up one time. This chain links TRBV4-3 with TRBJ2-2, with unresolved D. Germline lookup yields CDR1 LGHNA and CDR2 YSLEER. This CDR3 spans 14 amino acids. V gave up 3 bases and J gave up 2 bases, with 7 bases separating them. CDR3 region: CASSHSQNTGELFF. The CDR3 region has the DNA TGCGCCAGCAGCCATTCCCAAAACACCGGGGAGCTGTTTTTT.

The CDR3 sequence: CASSLGAHNQPQHF. CDR3 nucleotides: TGCGCCAGCAGCCTCGGGGCCCACAATCAGCCCCAGCATTTT. The rearrangement links TRBV5-1 to TRBJ1-5; D is perhaps TRBD1 (5 bases). CDR3 length equals 14 residues. Deletions cut 4 bases from V and 3 bases from J, with 11 bases between. CDR1 and CDR2 from the germline V gene are SGHRS and YFSETQ.

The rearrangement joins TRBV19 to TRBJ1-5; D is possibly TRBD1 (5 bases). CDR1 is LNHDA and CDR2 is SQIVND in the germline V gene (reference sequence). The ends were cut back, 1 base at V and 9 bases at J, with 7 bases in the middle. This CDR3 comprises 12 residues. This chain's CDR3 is CASSIGGGPQHF. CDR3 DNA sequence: TGTGCCAGTAGTATAGGGGGCGGGCCCCAGCATTTT. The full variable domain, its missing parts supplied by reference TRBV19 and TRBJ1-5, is DGGITQSPKYLFRKEGQNVTLSCEQNLNHDAMYWYRQDPGQGLRLIYYSQIVNDFQKGDIAEGYSVSREKKESFPLTVTSAQKNPTAFYLCASSIGGGPQHFGDGTRLSIL.

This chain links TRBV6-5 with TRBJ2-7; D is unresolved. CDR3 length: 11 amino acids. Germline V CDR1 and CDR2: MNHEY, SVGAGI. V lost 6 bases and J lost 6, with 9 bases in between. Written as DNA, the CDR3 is TGTGCCAGCAGGACGACACTCGAGCAGTACTTC. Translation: CASRTTLEQYF.

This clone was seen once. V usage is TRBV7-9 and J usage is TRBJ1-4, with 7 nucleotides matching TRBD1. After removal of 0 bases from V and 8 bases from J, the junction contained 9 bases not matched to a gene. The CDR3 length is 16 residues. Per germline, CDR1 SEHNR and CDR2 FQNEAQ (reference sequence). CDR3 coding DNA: TGTGCCAGCAGCTTAGCTGCTACAGGGGAGTGGGAAAAACTGTTTTTT. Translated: CASSLAATGEWEKLFF.

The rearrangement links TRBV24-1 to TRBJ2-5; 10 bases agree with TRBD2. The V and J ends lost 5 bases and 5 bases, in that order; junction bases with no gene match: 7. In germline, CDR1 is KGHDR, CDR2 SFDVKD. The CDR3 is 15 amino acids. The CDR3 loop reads CATSGSSGSGETQYF. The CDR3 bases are TGTGCCACCAGTGGTTCTAGCGGGAGCGGGGAGACCCAGTACTTC.

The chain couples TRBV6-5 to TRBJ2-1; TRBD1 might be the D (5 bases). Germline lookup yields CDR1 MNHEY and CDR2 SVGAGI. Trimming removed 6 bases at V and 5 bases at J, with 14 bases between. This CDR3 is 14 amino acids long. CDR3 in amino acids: CASSHQGIHNEQFF. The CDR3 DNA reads TGTGCCAGCAGCCACCAGGGAATCCACAATGAGCAGTTCTTC.

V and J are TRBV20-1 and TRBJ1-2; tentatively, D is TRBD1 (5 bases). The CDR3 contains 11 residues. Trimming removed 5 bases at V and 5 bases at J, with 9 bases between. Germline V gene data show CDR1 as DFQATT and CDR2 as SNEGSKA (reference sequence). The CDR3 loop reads CSAGGGYGYTF. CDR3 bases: TGCAGTGCTGGGGGGGGATATGGCTACACCTTC.

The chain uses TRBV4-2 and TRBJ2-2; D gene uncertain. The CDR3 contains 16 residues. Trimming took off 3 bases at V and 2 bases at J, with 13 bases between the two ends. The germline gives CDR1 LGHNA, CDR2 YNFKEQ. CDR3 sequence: CASSQYATPNTGELFF. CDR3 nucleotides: TGTGCCAGCAGCCAGTACGCTACGCCAAACACCGGGGAGCTGTTTTTT.

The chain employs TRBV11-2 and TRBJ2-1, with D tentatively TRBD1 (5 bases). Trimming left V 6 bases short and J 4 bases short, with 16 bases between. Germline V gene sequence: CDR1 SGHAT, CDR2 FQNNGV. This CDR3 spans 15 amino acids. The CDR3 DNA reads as TGTGCCAGCAGATCTTTTGGGGCGGCTTACAATGAGCAGTTCTTC. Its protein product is CASRSFGAAYNEQFF.